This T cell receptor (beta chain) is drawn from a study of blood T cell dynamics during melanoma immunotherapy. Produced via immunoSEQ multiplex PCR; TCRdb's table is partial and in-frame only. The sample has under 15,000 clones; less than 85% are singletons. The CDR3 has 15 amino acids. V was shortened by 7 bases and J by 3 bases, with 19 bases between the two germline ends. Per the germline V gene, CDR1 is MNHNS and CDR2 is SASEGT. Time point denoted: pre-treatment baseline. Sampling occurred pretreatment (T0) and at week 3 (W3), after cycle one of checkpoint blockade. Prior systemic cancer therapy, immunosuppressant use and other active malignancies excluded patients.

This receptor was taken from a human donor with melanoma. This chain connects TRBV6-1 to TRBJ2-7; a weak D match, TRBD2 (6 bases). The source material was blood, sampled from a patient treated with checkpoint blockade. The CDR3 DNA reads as TGTGCCAGCATGCTTGGTTGGGGACTCCTCTACGAGCAGTACTTC. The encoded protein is CASMLGWGLLYEQYF.